This T cell receptor (beta chain) was sequenced during a study of T cell repertoires in cytomegalovirus infection. Across the study: Recently identified HLA-C-restricted CMV epitopes and well-studied HLA-B-restricted CMV epitopes were used by the study. Through public TCR beta signatures, both CMV infection and matching HLA type were indicated.

This clonotype was observed a handful of times. Antigen: not known. Study-wide results and caveats: It was HLA-C-restricted CMV-specific TCR beta clonotypes that dominated the response ex vivo. Cumulative public TCR beta family frequency identified CMV carriers with the relevant HLA.

The germline V and J ends were trimmed by 6 bases and 2 bases, with 15 bases remaining between them. This CDR3 has 14 amino acids. Germline assignment: CDR1 SGHRS and CDR2 YFSETQ. TCRdb reprocessed the reads via MiXCR and lists one record per CDR3 protein. The sample shows some 700,000 distinct CDR3 sequences, about 30% of them seen only once. The chain couples TRBV5-1 to TRBJ2-7, with D possibly being TRBD1 (5 bases). The receptor's source is a human donor in good health (CMV status not recorded). Some clones in this sample may be carry-over from other donors' samples. Specimen: cultured PBMCs, collected from culture after CMV antigen stimulation. CDR3 nucleotide sequence: TGCGCCAGCACCCCTGGGGCGGATCCCTACGAGCAGTACTTC. Protein: CASTPGADPYEQYF.